The source of this TCR beta chain is a study of cytomegalovirus exposure and HLA in healthy donors. Looked up from germline, CDR1 is LNHDA and CDR2 is SQIVND (reference sequence). The CDR3 has 13 residues. V dropped 6 bases and J dropped 7; count of bases not matched to a gene: 5. Findings and limits, study-wide: In most subjects, TCR beta sequences reportedly gave accurate predictions of HLA-A and HLA-B alleles.

With respect to this clone: Its target is not known.

It was healthy bone marrow donors who served as donors. Primers for the PCR totalled 60 Vbeta and 13 Jbeta. The method was immunoSEQ multiplex PCR; TCRdb's version includes in-frame clones alone and lacks a portion of them. The sample includes around 150,000 clones, roughly 84% of them seen just once. This clonotype originated in a woman in her late teens or twenties in good health and CMV-seronegative. The chain has TRBV19 and TRBJ1-2; 10 positions match TRBD1. Specimen: PBMCs. CDR3 sequence: CASSRQGAGGYTF. CDR3 bases: TGTGCCAGTAGCCGACAGGGGGCGGGTGGCTACACCTTC.